These 32 T cell receptor beta chains were all obtained from the same sample, sequenced in a study of technical replicates of blood from a handful of donors. Only in-frame clones appear in the TCRdb table, and some are missing; sequencing was by immunoSEQ multiplex PCR. This sample yields around 30,000 clones, of which around 94% are seen a single time; around 3.9% belongs to the top ten. Sequencing was performed on PBMCs. These receptors came from a human donor in good health. Some clones in this sample may be carry-over from other donors' samples.

This clone was counted only a few times. This chain joins TRBV30 and TRBJ2-7; weak D call: TRBD1 (6 bases). Between the trimmed V and J ends, which lost 2 bases and 5 bases, there was a span of 10 bases. The CDR3 sequence is 12 residues long. The germline CDR1 and CDR2 sequences are GTSNPN and SVGIG (reference sequence). CDR3 sequence (DNA): TGTGCCTGGAGTTGGGGGACACACGAGCAGTACTTC. Protein sequence: CAWSWGTHEQYF.

This chain connects TRBV7-2 to TRBJ1-2; a possible D gene is TRBD1 (6 bases). The germline V gene has CDR1 SGHTA and CDR2 FQGNSA. V lost 5 bases, J lost 5 bases, and 18 bases lay in between. The CDR3 totals 15 residues. The CDR3 protein is CASSPTIQGLYGYTF. The CDR3 region has the DNA TGTGCCAGCAGCCCTACCATACAGGGCTTATATGGCTACACCTTC.

The CDR3 DNA reads TGCGCCAGCAGCCCGGGACAGGAAGCTTTCTTT. This sequence encodes CASSPGQEAFF. The gene calls are TRBV5-1 and TRBJ1-1, with TRBD1 matching over 7 bases. The J segment lost 8 bases and the V segment lost 4 bases, leaving 2 bases of the junction unmatched. Germline assignment: CDR1 SGHRS and CDR2 YFSETQ. CDR3 length: 11 residues.

V is TRBV29-1 and J is TRBJ1-2; 8 bases agree with TRBD1. Germline V CDR1 and CDR2: SQVTM, ANQGSEA. V lost 0 bases, J lost 3 bases, and 6 bases stayed unmatched. This CDR3 is 15 amino acids long. The chain's CDR3 is CSVEDSGTGDYGYTF. For the CDR3, the DNA is TGCAGCGTTGAAGATTCCGGGACAGGCGACTATGGCTACACCTTC.

The chain couples TRBV7-7 to TRBJ2-5, with TRBD1 identical over 11 bases. The CDR3 contains 15 residues. With V trimmed by 5 bases and J by 1 base, 3 bases remained unmatched. Germline CDR1 and CDR2: SSHAT and FNYEAQ (reference sequence). In DNA, the CDR3 is TGTGCCAGCAGCACGGGACAGGGGGGCCAAGAGACCCAGTACTTC. Amino acids: CASSTGQGGQETQYF.

V is TRBV9 and J is TRBJ1-5; TRBD1 agrees at 9 bases. This CDR3 comprises 16 residues. V dropped 4 bases and J dropped 5; count of bases not matched to a gene: 10. Germline CDR1 SGDLS, CDR2 YYNGEE. The CDR3 sequence is CASSPHRDRDYQPQHF. The DNA of the CDR3 is TGTGCCAGCAGCCCTCACCGGGACAGGGATTATCAGCCCCAGCATTTT.

The chain carries TRBV18 and TRBJ2-7, with TRBD2 identical over 13 bases. V was clipped by 4 bases and J by 0 bases; unmatched bases: 6. The CDR3 is made up of 17 amino acids. Germline CDR1 KGHSH, CDR2 LQKENI. The CDR3 DNA sequence: TGTGCCAGCTCACAATCGACTAGCGGGGGGCTCTCCTACGAGCAGTACTTC. It yields the protein CASSQSTSGGLSYEQYF.

V and J are TRBV6-4 and TRBJ1-5; a possible D gene is TRBD1 (6 bases). Germline CDR1 reads MRHNA; CDR2 reads SNTAGT. The CDR3 has 17 residues. V was shortened by 2 bases and J by 1 base, with 15 bases between the two germline ends. CDR3 in amino acids: CASSDIIQGPSNQPQHF. The CDR3 bases are TGTGCCAGCAGTGACATTATTCAGGGGCCCAGCAATCAGCCCCAGCATTTT.

This clone occurred once. V and J are TRBV6-5 and TRBJ1-1; D is possibly TRBD1 (6 bases). V was shortened by 6 bases and J by 0 bases, with 8 bases between the two germline ends. Germline V CDR1 and CDR2: MNHEY, SVGAGI. This CDR3 is built from 13 residues. CDR3 sequence reads: CASSWTVNTEAFF. The CDR3 DNA is TGTGCCAGCAGCTGGACAGTGAACACTGAAGCTTTCTTT.

The chain is built from TRBV27 and TRBJ2-7; the D gene is possibly TRBD2 (5 bases). This CDR3 comprises 13 residues. Germline V gene data show CDR1 as MNHEY and CDR2 as SMNVEV (reference sequence). V was trimmed by 3 bases and J by 3 bases, leaving 9 bases between them. This CDR3 is CASSLEAGYEQYF. CDR3 nucleotides: TGTGCCAGCAGTTTGGAGGCGGGCTACGAGCAGTACTTC.

The chain joins TRBV11-3 to TRBJ2-1; D ambiguous. Trimming took 5 bases from V and 10 from J, leaving 12 bases between them. The CDR3 is 12 residues long. Germline V lookup: CDR1 SGHNT, CDR2 YENEEA. CDR3 coding DNA: TGTGCCAGCAGCACCGGAGAAAGAGAGCAGTTCTTC. This sequence encodes CASSTGEREQFF.

This rearrangement joins TRBV2 to TRBJ1-5, with 7 bases identical to TRBD1. Losses at the gene ends were 3 bases for V and 6 bases for J; bases not matched to a gene: 11. Germline V gives CDR1 SNHLY, CDR2 FYNNEI. This CDR3 is 16 amino acids long. The CDR3 DNA reads TGTGCCAGCAGTGACATAAGACAGGGCTTGAGTCAGCCCCAGCATTTT. Amino acid sequence: CASSDIRQGLSQPQHF.

The rearrangement uses TRBV18 and TRBJ2-7; TRBD2 is a possible D gene (5 bases). Trimming took off 2 bases at V and 7 bases at J, with 12 bases between the two ends. Germline V gene sequence: CDR1 KGHSH, CDR2 LQKENI. The CDR3 spans 13 residues. The CDR3 nucleotides read TGTGCCAGCTCACCAGGAGGACTCATTGAGCAGTACTTC. Translated: CASSPGGLIEQYF.

The chain is built from TRBV11-1 and TRBJ2-7, with D possibly TRBD1 on 5 matching bases. Deletions cut 2 bases from V and 1 base from J, with 12 bases between. CDR3 length equals 15 residues. Germline CDR1 and CDR2: SGHAT and FQDESV (reference sequence). As DNA, the CDR3 is TGTGCCAGCAGCTTATCCGAAGGGGCGTCCTACGAGCAGTACTTC. This encodes CASSLSEGASYEQYF.

This chain links TRBV11-2 with TRBJ2-2, with D maybe TRBD2 (7 bases). V lost 5 bases and J 5 bases, leaving 12 bases between the germline ends. Germline V CDR1 and CDR2: SGHAT, FQNNGV. CDR3 length: 14 amino acids. The CDR3: CASSRGAWTGELFF. DNA of the CDR3: TGTGCCAGCAGCCGGGGGGCGTGGACCGGGGAGCTGTTTTTT. Full variable domain (missing parts from reference TRBV11-2 and TRBJ2-2): EAGVAQSPRYKIIEKRQSVAFWCNPISGHATLYWYQQILGQGPKLLIQFQNNGVVDDSQLPKDRFSAERLKGVDSTLKIQPAKLEDSAVYLCASSRGAWTGELFFGEGSRLTVL.

The chain recombines TRBV6-5 with TRBJ2-2, with a possible D match to TRBD1 (7 bases). The CDR3 has 15 amino acids. Per the germline V gene, CDR1 is MNHEY and CDR2 is SVGAGI. V was pared by 1 base and J by 6 bases, with 12 bases between. CDR3 in DNA: TGTGCCAGCAGTTACTTTGGCAGGGGGGCCGGGGAGCTGTTTTTT. Encoded protein: CASSYFGRGAGELFF.

The gene calls are TRBV5-1 and TRBJ2-5; a weak D match, TRBD2 (6 bases). CDR3 length: 15 amino acids. V gave up 0 bases and J gave up 5 bases, with 14 bases separating them. CDR1 and CDR2 from the germline V gene are SGHRS and YFSETQ. The chain's CDR3 is CASSLARGKGETQYF. CDR3 DNA sequence: TGCGCCAGCAGCTTGGCCCGGGGGAAGGGGGAGACCCAGTACTTC.

This clone has only a few counts. The chain recombines TRBV29-1 with TRBJ1-1; 9 bases align to TRBD1. Germline V lookup: CDR1 SQVTM, CDR2 ANQGSEA. J was trimmed by 2 bases and V by 3 bases; bases with no gene match: 7. The CDR3 is 15 amino acids. The CDR3 DNA is TGCAGCGTTGACCCTCAGGACAGGGGAAACACTGAAGCTTTCTTT. This codes for CSVDPQDRGNTEAFF.

This chain links TRBV4-3 with TRBJ1-1, with D hard to call. Trimming removed 7 bases at V and 0 bases at J, with 9 bases between. The germline CDR1 and CDR2 sequences are LGHNA and YSLEER. This CDR3 has 13 residues. CDR3 loop: CASTPVLNTEAFF. The CDR3 coding sequence is TGCGCCAGCACCCCAGTACTGAACACTGAAGCTTTCTTT.

The chain recombines TRBV7-2 with TRBJ2-7; D possibly corresponds to TRBD1 (6 bases). Germline V lookup: CDR1 SGHTA, CDR2 FQGNSA. The CDR3 length is 15 residues. Trimming shortened V by 5 bases and J by 0 bases, and 14 bases separated the two germline ends. The CDR3 loop is CASSRRGPFSYEQYF. CDR3 sequence (DNA): TGTGCCAGCAGCCGCAGGGGACCGTTCTCCTACGAGCAGTACTTC.

The rearrangement links TRBV10-2 to TRBJ2-1, with unresolved D. CDR1 WSHSY and CDR2 SAAADI come from the germline V gene. Trimming took off 0 bases at V and 3 bases at J, with 6 bases between the two ends. The CDR3 sequence is 14 residues long. The CDR3 DNA is TGCGCCAGCAGTGAGTCGAGCGTCTACAATGAGCAGTTCTTC. Translating gives CASSESSVYNEQFF.

The chain joins TRBV5-6 to TRBJ2-7; 8 bases fit TRBD1. Per the germline V gene, CDR1 is SGHDT and CDR2 is YYEEEE. V was pared by 0 bases and J by 2 bases, with 7 bases of the junction left unmatched. This CDR3 has 16 amino acids. The DNA of the CDR3 is TGTGCCAGCAGCTTGGCGGTTGCAGGGGGCCCCTACGAGCAGTACTTC. Translating gives CASSLAVAGGPYEQYF.

The J gene is TRBJ1-1, the V gene TRBV2; D possibly corresponds to TRBD1 (5 bases). Trimming left V 4 bases short and J 4 bases short, with 16 bases between. The length of the CDR3 is 15 residues. Germline V gene lookup returns CDR1 SNHLY and CDR2 FYNNEI. CDR3 in DNA: TGTGCCAGCAGTGTCGGGGGACGTATCGGCACTGAAGCTTTCTTT. Its translation: CASSVGGRIGTEAFF.

V is TRBV27 and J is TRBJ2-7, with 9 bases that match TRBD1. The trim removed 5 bases at V and 4 bases at J, leaving 3 bases unmatched. CDR3 length: 13 residues. Per germline, CDR1 MNHEY and CDR2 SMNVEV (reference sequence). The CDR3 nucleotides are TGTGCCAGCAGTGAGGACAGGGGTTACGAGCAGTACTTC. It yields the protein CASSEDRGYEQYF.

This chain uses TRBV5-1 with TRBJ2-7, with D tentatively TRBD2 (6 bases). Trimming removed 3 bases from V and 0 bases from J, with 10 bases in between. Germline values: CDR1 SGHRS, CDR2 YFSETQ. The CDR3 is 14 amino acids. This CDR3 is CASSSDGSSYEQYF. In nucleotides, the CDR3 is TGCGCCAGCAGCTCGGACGGGAGCTCCTACGAGCAGTACTTC.

This chain uses TRBV10-3 with TRBJ2-7; 10 nucleotides align to TRBD2. CDR1 is ENHRY and CDR2 is SYGVKD in the germline V gene. This CDR3 is 15 amino acids long. J lost 6 bases, V lost 3 bases, and 8 bases had no gene match. CDR3 loop: CAISDSGLATGEQYF. The CDR3 coding sequence is TGTGCCATCAGTGATTCGGGACTAGCGACGGGCGAGCAGTACTTC.

The rearrangement joins TRBV19 to TRBJ1-4; tentative D call: TRBD1 (5 bases). V lost 6 bases and J lost 0, with 8 bases in between. CDR3 length equals 14 residues. In germline, CDR1 is LNHDA, CDR2 SQIVND (reference sequence). In nucleotides, the CDR3 is TGTGCCAGTAGCCGACAGCCAACTAATGAAAAACTGTTTTTT. As protein: CASSRQPTNEKLFF.

The V gene is TRBV4-3, the J gene TRBJ1-2; D not resolved. The CDR3 is made up of 17 amino acids. The germline CDR1 and CDR2 sequences are LGHNA and YSLEER. V was clipped by 0 bases and J by 3 bases, with 17 bases between them. The CDR3 is CASSQDLGTLRYYGYTF. The CDR3 region has the DNA TGCGCCAGCAGCCAAGATTTGGGCACCCTCCGGTACTATGGCTACACCTTC.

The chain has TRBV4-2 and TRBJ2-7, with 8 bases identical to TRBD2. CDR1 is LGHNA and CDR2 is YNFKEQ in the germline V gene. The length of the CDR3 is 15 residues. V was clipped by 0 bases and J by 6 bases; unmatched bases: 7. The CDR3 reads CASSQEEAGVFEQYF. In nucleotides, the CDR3 is TGTGCCAGCAGCCAAGAGGAAGCGGGAGTTTTCGAGCAGTACTTC.

CDR3 in DNA: TGTGCCAGCAGGCGAACGTTCCGGGACAGGGGTATTATTGAGACCCAGTACTTC. As protein: CASRRTFRDRGIIETQYF. The gene calls are TRBV5-4 and TRBJ2-5, with TRBD1 matching 10 bases. Germline V gene sequence: CDR1 SGHNT, CDR2 YYREEE (reference sequence). J lost 5 bases, V lost 5 bases, and 18 bases had no gene match. The CDR3 consists of 18 residues.

Here the CDR3 DNA reads TGTGCCAGCAGCGTCACTAGCGGGGGAGGTCAAGAGACCCAGTACTTC. Translating gives CASSVTSGGGQETQYF. This chain uses TRBV7-2 with TRBJ2-5, with 11 bases that match TRBD2. Germline V gives CDR1 SGHTA, CDR2 FQGNSA. CDR3 length: 16 amino acids. V gave up 5 bases and J gave up 2 bases; unmatched junction bases: 7. The whole variable domain, remainder taken from reference TRBV7-2 and TRBJ2-5, is GAGVSQSPSNKVTEKGKDVELRCDPISGHTALYWYRQSLGQGLEFLIYFQGNSAPDKSGLPSDRFSAERTGGSVSTLTIQRTQQEDSAVYLCASSVTSGGGQETQYFGPGTRLLVL.

This clone appeared a few times. The chain uses TRBV19 and TRBJ1-6, with D possibly being TRBD1 (6 bases). V was clipped by 5 bases and J by 4 bases, with 12 bases between them. The length of the CDR3 is 15 residues. CDR1 is LNHDA and CDR2 is SQIVND in the germline V gene (reference sequence). CDR3: CASSPGDNYNSPLHF. CDR3 sequence (DNA): TGTGCCAGTAGTCCTGGGGACAATTATAATTCACCCCTCCACTTT.